Sequencing of this T cell receptor beta chain was carried out in a study of graft-versus-host responses after intestinal transplantation. Looking at the study overall: Recipients were given multivisceral, liver-intestinal, or isolated intestinal transplants. Study-wide findings and caveats: GvH clones occurred in recipient marrow; some first appeared in ileum or blood.

This CDR3 has 16 residues. V was clipped by 0 bases and J by 0 bases; unmatched bases: 2. Per germline, CDR1 SGHRS and CDR2 YFSETQ. Assay: immunoSEQ multiplex PCR; the TCRdb copy retains only in-frame clones and omits some. The table has 43,000 or so clones, around 96% seen once; the top ten hold roughly 1.5%. This clone was seen a handful of times. Its antigen is still unknown. The material was PBMCs, obtained about 11 months after intestinal transplant. The source of this sequence is a human patient who received an intestinal transplant, so some T cells may come from the graft donor. The V gene is TRBV5-1, the J gene TRBJ2-3; 9 nucleotides line up with TRBD2. CDR3 in amino acids: CASSLGTSGSTDTQYF. The CDR3, as DNA: TGCGCCAGCAGCTTGGGCACTAGCGGGAGCACAGATACGCAGTATTTT.